This T cell receptor (beta chain) was observed in a study of beta chain features in type 1 diabetes. Study background: Analysis included 100 million to 110 million sorted cells drawn from all samples. Study outcomes and limitations: TCRB CDR3 length was moderately but significantly reduced in all four CD4+ subsets of Type 1 diabetes patients.

This clone was detected only a few times. Its antigen is unidentified. Purity exceeding 95% was reached by all sorted populations. The CDR3 extends over 15 amino acids. Germline V gene lookup returns CDR1 MNHEY and CDR2 SVGAGI. The V segment lost 6 bases and the J segment 6 bases; nucleotides outside the gene matches: 8. The entirety of the isolated RNA underwent reverse transcription, so expressed TCRB transcripts were sequenced. It was found that naive, central memory and regulatory T cell samples averaged approximately 3.5 million reads. The repertoire was sequenced with immunoSEQ multiplex PCR; TCRdb's copy has only in-frame clones and lacks some. The data show hundreds of thousands of clones, with roughly 13% seen just once and just under 0.04% held by the top ten.

Sequencing was carried out using naive CD4+ T cells from blood. The chain couples TRBV6-5 to TRBJ2-3; 11 bases align to TRBD2. The receptor comes from a man aged 18 to 30 with type 1 diabetes. The CDR3 sequence: CASSYSGRATDTQYF. The DNA of the CDR3 is TGTGCCAGCAGCTATAGCGGGAGGGCCACCGATACGCAGTATTTT.